This T cell receptor beta chain comes out of a study of T cells in Graves' hyperthyroidism and ophthalmopathy. Trimming removed 7 bases from V and 4 bases from J, with 13 bases in between. CDR3 size: 14 residues. The germline V gene has CDR1 MDHEN and CDR2 SYDVKM. This clonotype was seen many times. Amplified TCR beta CDR3 regions derived from RNA transcripts. The TCR CDR3 first-round RT-PCR relied on the HTBI primer set. One entry per CDR3 protein, called by TCRdb with MiXCR from the multiplex PCR reads. In the table there are hundreds of thousands of distinct CDR3 sequences, 15% to 19% of which are singletons.

This TCR was sampled from a woman younger than 35 with Graves' hyperthyroidism. This chain joins TRBV28 and TRBJ1-4; maybe TRBD1 (5 bases). Sequenced sample: blood. The CDR3 sequence: CASMTGTFNEKLFF. CDR3 sequence (DNA): TGTGCCAGCATGACCGGGACCTTTAATGAAAAACTGTTTTTT.